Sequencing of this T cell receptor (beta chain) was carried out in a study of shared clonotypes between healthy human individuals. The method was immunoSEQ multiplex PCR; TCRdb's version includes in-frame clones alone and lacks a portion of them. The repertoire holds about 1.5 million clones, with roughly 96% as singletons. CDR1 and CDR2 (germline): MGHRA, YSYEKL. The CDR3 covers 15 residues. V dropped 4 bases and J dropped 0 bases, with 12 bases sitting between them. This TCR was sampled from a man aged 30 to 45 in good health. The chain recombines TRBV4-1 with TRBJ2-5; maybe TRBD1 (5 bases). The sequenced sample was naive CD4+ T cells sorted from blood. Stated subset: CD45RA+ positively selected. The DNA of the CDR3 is TGCGCCAGCAGCCCCCTGGGCAGGGACCAAGAGACCCAGTACTTC. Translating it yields CASSPLGRDQETQYF.